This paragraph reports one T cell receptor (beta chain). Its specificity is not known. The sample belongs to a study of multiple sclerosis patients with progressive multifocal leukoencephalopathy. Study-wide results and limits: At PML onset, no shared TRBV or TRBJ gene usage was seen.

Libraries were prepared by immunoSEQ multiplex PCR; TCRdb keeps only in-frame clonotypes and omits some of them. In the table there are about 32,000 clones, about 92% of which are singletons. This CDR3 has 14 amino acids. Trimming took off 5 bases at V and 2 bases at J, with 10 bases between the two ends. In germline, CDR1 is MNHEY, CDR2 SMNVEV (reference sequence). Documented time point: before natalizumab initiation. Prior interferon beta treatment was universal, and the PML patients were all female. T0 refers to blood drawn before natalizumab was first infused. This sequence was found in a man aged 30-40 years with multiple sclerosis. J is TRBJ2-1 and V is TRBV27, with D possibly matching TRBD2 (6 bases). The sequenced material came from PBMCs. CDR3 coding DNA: TGTGCCAGCAGTCTGACTAGTCCCTACAATGAGCAGTTCTTC. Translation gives CASSLTSPYNEQFF.